These 23 T cell receptor beta chains were all obtained from the same sample, sequenced in a study of patients with pleural tuberculosis (TCRdb year 2014). Sequencing was carried out with an Illumina Genome Analyzer IIx. The public reads were quality trimmed at Q25 with fastp and then assembled into clones with MiXCR by TCRdb, keeping productive beta chains. Each record represents a unique CDR3 protein, reported with the most common genes and DNA among its rows. A total of 29,000 or so distinct CDR3 sequences appear in this sample, over 15% of them only once. The top ten clones comprise about 3.5% of the sample. The sample taken for sequencing was peripheral blood. All receptors derive from a human donor with pleural tuberculosis.

Sample share makes this clonotype medium-sized. The gene calls are TRBV6-1 and TRBJ1-6; 7 bases match TRBD1. Germline V gene data show CDR1 as MNHNS and CDR2 as SASEGT. The CDR3 totals 14 residues. The V segment lost 6 bases and the J segment 5 bases; nucleotides outside the gene matches: 4. CDR3 sequence: CASRLQGDNSPLHF. CDR3 coding DNA: TGTGCCAGCAGACTTCAGGGGGATAATTCACCCCTCCACTTT.

About this clonotype itself: A read error may produce the germline difference seen at one junction end. The V call is TRBV6-6, the J call TRBJ2-1, with D perhaps being TRBD1 or TRBD2 (6 bases each). CDR3 length equals 13 residues. Germline lookup yields CDR1 MNHNY and CDR2 SVGAGI (reference sequence). CDR3 nucleotide sequence: TGCGCCAGCAACCGAGGGGGGCACAATGGGCAGTTCTTC. This translates into CASNRGGHNGQFF.

At least ten counts were recorded for this clonotype. This chain uses TRBV27 with TRBJ1-4; the D is unclear. The CDR3 extends over 16 amino acids. CDR1 MNHEY and CDR2 SMNVEV come from the germline V gene (reference sequence). V lost 1 base, J lost 3 bases, and 12 bases lay in between. The CDR3 region is CASSLYGYGANEKLFF. The DNA for the CDR3 is TGTGCCAGCAGTTTATATGGGTACGGGGCTAATGAAAAACTGTTTTTT.

This clonotype was recorded many times. The rearrangement uses TRBV10-2 and TRBJ1-3; no firm D call. Germline lookup yields CDR1 WSHSY and CDR2 SAAADI. The CDR3 covers 12 residues. V gave up 8 bases and J gave up 0 bases, with 5 bases separating them. The CDR3 bases are TGCGCCAGCTGGGACTCTGGAAACACCATATATTTT. Its translation: CASWDSGNTIYF.

This clonotype has ten or more counts. V and J are TRBV20-1 and TRBJ2-7, with TRBD1 as a possible D gene (6 bases). The CDR3 consists of 14 residues. V lost 4 bases and J lost 3, with 16 bases in between. Germline V gene data show CDR1 as DFQATT and CDR2 as SNEGSKA (reference sequence). In nucleotides, the CDR3 is TGCAGTGCTATAGGGGGAGCAAGCGTCTACGAGCAGTACTTC. Translated, it gives CSAIGGASVYEQYF.

This clonotype was seen repeatedly, ten times or more. The chain has TRBV19 and TRBJ2-1, with 10 bases matching TRBD2. Germline assignment: CDR1 LNHDA and CDR2 SQIVND (reference sequence). There are 14 residues in the CDR3. V lost 4 bases to trimming and J lost 10 bases; unmatched junction nucleotides: 7. CDR3 sequence: CASSTGLAEREQFF. The DNA of the CDR3 is TGTGCCAGTAGTACCGGACTAGCGGAAAGAGAGCAGTTCTTC.

Many counts were recorded for this clonotype. The J gene is TRBJ2-7, the V gene TRBV11-2; 9 bases are shared with TRBD1. The V and J ends lost 2 bases and 9 bases, in that order; junction bases with no gene match: 11. The CDR3 totals 15 residues. Germline V CDR1 and CDR2: SGHAT, FQNNGV. CDR3 nucleotides: TGTGCCAGCAGCTTAACAGGGGGCGTAATTTCCCCGCAGTACTTC. Its protein product is CASSLTGGVISPQYF.

This clonotype showed up many times. This chain connects TRBV3-1 to TRBJ2-1; tentative D call: TRBD1 (6 bases). CDR1 and CDR2 from the germline V gene are LGHDT and YNNKEL (reference sequence). The CDR3 has 16 amino acids. Deletions cut 0 bases from V and 2 bases from J, with 11 bases between. CDR3 residues: CASSQEDSYTYNEQFF. The DNA of the CDR3 is TGTGCCAGCAGCCAAGAGGACAGCTATACCTACAATGAGCAGTTCTTC.

Remarks on this clonotype: This may be a read error: a much more frequent sequence differs by one nucleotide. The chain carries TRBV2 and TRBJ1-2; D is perhaps TRBD1 (5 bases). V lost 4 bases and J 6 bases, leaving 12 bases between the germline ends. This CDR3 contains 13 residues. Germline V gene data show CDR1 as SNHLY and CDR2 as FYNNEI. The CDR3 DNA is TGTGCCAGCAGTGGTCGCAGGGAACATGGCTACACCTTC. It codes for CASSGRREHGYTF. The variable domain in full, with the rest retrieved from reference TRBV2 and TRBJ1-2, is EPEVTQTPSHQVTQMGQEVILRCVPISNHLYFYWYRQILGQKVEFLVSFYNNEISEKSEIFDDQFSVERPDGSNFTLKIRSTKLEDSAMYFCASSGRREHGYTFGSGTRLTVV.

This clonotype was recorded many times. V gene TRBV5-4 combines with J gene TRBJ2-7; D is unclear. Germline loops: CDR1 SGHNT, CDR2 YYREEE (reference sequence). V lost 4 bases and J 2 bases, leaving 10 bases between the germline ends. The CDR3 has 13 residues. CDR3 residues: CASSLYWTYEQYF. CDR3 nucleotide sequence: TGTGCCAGCAGCCTCTACTGGACCTACGAGCAGTACTTC. The full variable domain, in which reference TRBV5-4 and TRBJ2-7 provide the parts outside the CDR3, is ETGVTQSPTHLIKTRGQQVTLRCSSQSGHNTVSWYQQALGQGPQFIFQYYREEENGRGNFPPRFSGLQFPNYSSELNVNALELDDSALYLCASSLYWTYEQYFGPGTRLTVT.

In its sample, this clonotype was seen many times. The chain carries TRBV20-1 and TRBJ1-2; TRBD1 matches at 9 bases. Germline V gives CDR1 DFQATT, CDR2 SNEGSKA (reference sequence). The CDR3 consists of 16 residues. Trimming at V came to 3 bases and at J to 3 bases, leaving 11 bases not matched to a gene. The CDR3 DNA sequence: TGCAGTGCTAGTCCCGGGACAGGGTTCAGGGACTATGGCTACACCTTC. Translated: CSASPGTGFRDYGYTF.

This clonotype appeared many times. The chain carries TRBV5-1 and TRBJ2-7, with no clear D. The CDR3 contains 13 residues. Germline loops: CDR1 SGHRS, CDR2 YFSETQ. Trimming left V 0 bases short and J 5 bases short, with 9 bases between. CDR3 bases: TGCGCCAGCAGCTTGGAAGGTTCAGACGAGCAGTACTTC. This codes for CASSLEGSDEQYF.

This clonotype was observed at least ten times. J is TRBJ2-2 and V is TRBV19, with a weak D call TRBD1 (5 bases). Germline values: CDR1 LNHDA, CDR2 SQIVND (reference sequence). The CDR3 length is 16 residues. The V end was cut by 1 base, the J end by 2 bases, with 11 bases between. CDR3 in DNA: TGTGCCAGTAGTATAGTCGCGACAGTTAACACCGGGGAGCTGTTTTTT. Its protein is CASSIVATVNTGELFF.

This clonotype was seen ten or more times. V usage is TRBV27 and J usage is TRBJ2-7; D uncertain. Germline-derived CDR1 and CDR2 are MNHEY and SMNVEV (reference sequence). Trimming cost V 6 bases and J 3 bases, with 9 bases left between them. CDR3 length equals 12 residues. CDR3 sequence: CASRRGFYEQYF. The DNA for the CDR3 is TGTGCCAGCAGACGCGGATTCTACGAGCAGTACTTC.

The table lists this clonotype with many counts. The chain links TRBV20-1 to TRBJ2-3; 8 bases are shared with TRBD2. J lost 2 bases, V lost 3 bases, and 7 bases had no gene match. The length of the CDR3 is 15 residues. Germline assignment: CDR1 DFQATT and CDR2 SNEGSKA (reference sequence). Written as DNA, the CDR3 is TGCAGTGCTAGTGTGCTAGCGGGTTCCACAGATACGCAGTATTTT. Encoded protein: CSASVLAGSTDTQYF.

This clonotype was found many times. The J gene is TRBJ2-7, the V gene TRBV7-9; 7 nucleotides agree with TRBD2. V lost 3 bases, J lost 3 bases, and 5 bases stayed unmatched. CDR1 and CDR2 (germline): SEHNR, FQNEAQ (reference sequence). The CDR3 runs to 14 residues. CDR3 protein: CASSLGGGLYEQYF. The CDR3, as DNA: TGTGCCAGCAGCTTGGGGGGGGGACTCTACGAGCAGTACTTC. The full variable domain, in which reference TRBV7-9 and TRBJ2-7 provide the parts outside the CDR3, is DTGVSQNPRHKITKRGQNVTFRCDPISEHNRLYWYRQTLGQGPEFLTYFQNEAQLEKSRLLSDRFSAERPKGSFSTLEIQRTEQGDSAMYLCASSLGGGLYEQYFGPGTRLTVT.

This clonotype showed up many times. The CDR3 nucleotides read TGTGCCAGCAGCAGCCGGACAGGGGACTATGGCTACACCTTC. The encoded protein is CASSSRTGDYGYTF. This chain connects TRBV9 to TRBJ1-2, with TRBD1 matching 9 bases. Germline V gene lookup returns CDR1 SGDLS and CDR2 YYNGEE. The CDR3 runs to 14 residues. Losses at the gene ends were 4 bases for V and 3 bases for J; bases not matched to a gene: 4. The variable domain in full, completed from reference TRBV9 and TRBJ1-2, reads DSGVTQTPKHLITATGQRVTLRCSPRSGDLSVYWYQQSLDQGLQFLIQYYNGEERAKGNILERFSAQQFPDLHSELNLSSLELGDSALYFCASSSRTGDYGYTFGSGTRLTVV.

In this sample, this clonotype turned up many times. This rearrangement joins TRBV2 to TRBJ2-7; 7 bases align to TRBD2. V was clipped by 3 bases and J by 2 bases; unmatched bases: 7. Germline CDR1 reads SNHLY; CDR2 reads FYNNEI. The CDR3 totals 15 residues. CDR3 in amino acids: CASSDSSGLTYEQYF. CDR3 nucleotide sequence: TGTGCCAGCAGTGACTCTAGCGGATTAACCTACGAGCAGTACTTC. The full variable domain, in which reference TRBV2 and TRBJ2-7 provide the parts outside the CDR3, is EPEVTQTPSHQVTQMGQEVILRCVPISNHLYFYWYRQILGQKVEFLVSFYNNEISEKSEIFDDQFSVERPDGSNFTLKIRSTKLEDSAMYFCASSDSSGLTYEQYFGPGTRLTVT.

In this sample, this clonotype is medium-sized (0.01 to 0.1%). The chain links TRBV6-1 to TRBJ2-7; D unclear. V lost 8 bases, J lost 3 bases, and 5 bases lay in between. This CDR3 contains 10 residues. Per germline, CDR1 MNHNS and CDR2 SASEGT. The CDR3 DNA follows: TGTGCCAGCGGTGGCTACGAGCAGTACTTC. This codes for CASGGYEQYF.

Concerning this clonotype: The junction departs from the called germline gene at one end, perhaps through a read error. The genes are TRBV24-1 and TRBJ2-3; TRBD1 matches 7 bases. This CDR3 has 14 residues. Germline-derived CDR1 and CDR2 are KGHDR and SFDVKD. In nucleotides, the CDR3 is TGTGCCACCTGTGACAGGGATTACAGAGATACGCAGTATTTT. Translation: CATCDRDYRDTQYF.

This clonotype was detected ten times or more. V gene TRBV2 combines with J gene TRBJ1-5; maybe TRBD1 (5 bases). Germline V CDR1 and CDR2: SNHLY, FYNNEI. Trimming shortened V by 8 bases and J by 7 bases, and 12 bases separated the two germline ends. CDR3 length: 12 residues. CDR3 in amino acids: CASRRGGQPQHF. The DNA for the CDR3 is TGTGCCAGCCGGAGGGGCGGACAGCCCCAGCATTTT.

Concerning this clonotype itself: The junction shows a germline mismatch at one end, possibly a read error. The chain uses TRBV20-1 and TRBJ1-6, with no clear D. Looked up from germline, CDR1 is DFQATT and CDR2 is SNEGSKA (reference sequence). The CDR3 consists of 13 residues. The chain's CDR3 is CSARGVYSSPLHF. In DNA form, the CDR3 reads TGCAGTGCTAGAGGGGTCTATAGTTCACCCCTTCACTTT.

This clonotype qualifies as medium-sized. V and J are TRBV27 and TRBJ1-6, with D uncertain. V dropped 4 bases and J dropped 13 bases, with 11 bases sitting between them. The germline CDR1 and CDR2 sequences are MNHEY and SMNVEV (reference sequence). CDR3 length: 12 amino acids. The DNA of the CDR3 is TGTGCCAGCAGTTCCCCAAATCGGCCCCTCCACTTT. Its translation is CASSSPNRPLHF.